This T cell receptor (beta chain) originates from a study of blood T cell repertoires in COVID-19 (dated by TCRdb to about 2020). Looking at the study overall: Samples from collaborators originated in the United States, Italy and Spain and spanned both the acute and convalescent phases of COVID-19. The dataset comprised deeply sampled blood TCRbeta repertoires from subjects exposed to, actively infected with, or recovered from COVID-19. The repertoires were made available in a free public database intended to serve as a resource for research on the immune response to SARS-CoV-2. Sample metadata almost always included a de-identified subject ID, COVID-19 status, age in years and sex. Where available, HLA class I and class II types were obtained from metadata supplied by the sample provider rather than from assay-based typing. The prospective study material was composed of cDNA or gDNA derived from T cells, B-cell-depleted T cells, or PBMCs. Samples came from the ongoing ImmuneRACE study (first 160 participants) plus 1,254 subjects from 6 global collaborators. Beyond this particular receptor, the publication reports: The amount of clinical and demographic metadata varied by source and participant and was provided uncurated.

Whole blood was collected in K2EDTA tubes by collaborating institutions according to the institutions' own protocols. Collaborator samples were shipped for TCRbeta analysis as frozen whole blood, isolated PBMCs, or DNA extracted from either sample type. Concerning this clone itself: What this receptor recognizes is not known. Qualities for individual bases were not recorded, and no much larger clone is one base off.

The immunoSEQ Assay, a bias-controlled multiplex PCR, was used to amplify TCRbeta CDR3 regions from genomic DNA. As for how the authors treated the data: Nucleated cell counts per sample were estimated from amplification of reference gene primers within the assay. To quantify the absolute abundance of each unique TCRbeta CDR3 rearrangement, sequence reads were collapsed and filtered. For each sample, productive Simpson clonality was calculated as the square root of Simpson's diversity index over productive rearrangements. TCRdb provides this immuneACCESS table in a form limited to in-frame rearrangements. Some clones are lacking; in checked studies, under half of them reflect an unresolved V gene, and why the rest are absent is not known. V and J calls and clone size are those listed in that table; D and trimming were worked out from the DNA. Counted in this sample were approximately 100,000 clones; 70% to 90% of them appeared once. Of the sample, roughly 14% falls within the top ten clones.

This TCR came from a woman in her 70s with acute or convalescent COVID-19. Sequences were obtained from peripheral blood.

The base sequence is TGCGCCAGCAGCCCCCAGGACAGGAACACTGAAGCTTTCTTT. This is translated as CASSPQDRNTEAFF. Recombination joined TRBV5-1 with TRBJ1-1; possibly the D gene is TRBD1, per 6 matching bases. Its CDR3 holds 14 amino acids, cysteine through phenylalanine. Only CDR3 DNA remains: 42 bases, in frame from the first base. V lost 4 bases and J lost 1 base; the stretch between them is 11 bases long. CDR1 and CDR2, per the germline V gene, are SGHRS and YFSETQ. The full variable domain, with segments outside the CDR3 supplied by the reference TRBV5-1 and TRBJ1-1 proteins, appears as KAGVTQTPRYLIKTRGQQVTLSCSPISGHRSVSWYQQTPGQGLQFLFEYFSETQRNKGNFPGRFSGRQFSNSRSEMNVSTLELGDSALYLCASSPQDRNTEAFFGQGTRLTVV.